This passage covers 4 T cell receptor beta chains from one sample sequenced in a study of blood T cell repertoires in COVID-19 (TCRdb year 2020). The method was the immunoSEQ multiplex PCR assay. TCRdb took over this immuneACCESS table, retaining in-frame rearrangements with V and J assigned. Such tables are incomplete; in checked studies, under half of the missing clones stem from an unresolved V gene, and the remainder is unexplained. Within this sample are 95,000 to 150,000 clones, with around four fifths of them counted one time only. Jointly, the top ten make up approximately 16% of the sample. Sequencing was done on a sample of peripheral blood. These receptor sequences come from a man in his fifties or sixties with active or convalescent COVID-19.

The rearrangement joins TRBV2 to TRBJ1-1; no clear D. Deletions cut 7 bases from V and 0 bases from J, with 9 bases between. Looked up from germline, CDR1 is SNHLY and CDR2 is FYNNEI. This CDR3 contains 13 residues. This CDR3 is CASNTVMNTEAFF. The CDR3 bases are TGTGCCAGCAACACAGTAATGAACACTGAAGCTTTCTTT.

The chain links TRBV7-2 to TRBJ2-7; TRBD2 agrees at 7 bases. The CDR3 spans 17 residues. CDR1 is SGHTA and CDR2 is FQGNSA in the germline V gene. V lost 5 bases, J lost 5 bases, and 18 bases stayed unmatched. CDR3 in amino acids: CASSRQPTLGRAHEQYF. The CDR3 DNA sequence: TGTGCCAGCAGCAGACAACCCACCCTGGGGAGGGCCCACGAGCAGTACTTC.

The chain links TRBV4-3 to TRBJ2-5; 7 bases fit TRBD1. Germline CDR1 and CDR2: LGHNA and YSLEER. With 2 bases clipped from V and 5 bases from J, the junction kept 5 bases outside the gene matches. CDR3 length: 14 residues. The chain's CDR3 is CASSQMTGFETQYF. The DNA for the CDR3 is TGCGCCAGCAGCCAAATGACAGGGTTTGAGACCCAGTACTTC.

CDR3 DNA: TGCAGCGTGTACAGGGAGAGGAACACCGGGGAGCTGTTTTTT. Encoded protein: CSVYRERNTGELFF. The chain employs TRBV29-1 and TRBJ2-2; maybe TRBD1 (6 bases). The germline V and J ends were trimmed by 6 bases and 1 base, with 12 bases remaining between them. CDR1 is SQVTM and CDR2 is ANQGSEA in the germline V gene. The CDR3 runs to 14 residues.